This TCR beta chain came from a study of cytomegalovirus exposure and HLA in healthy donors. Study context: Unique TCR beta sequences numbering some 120 million came from 150 million to 200 million T cells in an earlier analysis.

Primers: 60 Vbeta forward and 13 Jbeta reverse. The protocol was immunoSEQ multiplex PCR, while the TCRdb copy is restricted to in-frame clones and leaves out a portion. Among approximately 160,000 clones, around 80% were seen once, and the ten largest hold under 5%. The sequencing input was PBMCs. The sequence was obtained from a woman aged 50 to 60 in good health and CMV-seropositive.

The CDR3 loop is CASSSYRGTTEAFF. CDR3 in DNA: TGTGCCAGCAGCTCGTACAGGGGTACCACTGAAGCTTTCTTT. The chain is built from TRBV7-2 and TRBJ1-1; 7 bases are a match to TRBD1. CDR3 length: 14 residues. J was trimmed by 4 bases and V by 4 bases; bases with no gene match: 6. The germline V gene has CDR1 SGHTA and CDR2 FQGNSA. Together with reference TRBV7-2 and TRBJ1-1, the CDR3 gives the full variable domain: GAGVSQSPSNKVTEKGKDVELRCDPISGHTALYWYRQSLGQGLEFLIYFQGNSAPDKSGLPSDRFSAERTGGSVSTLTIQRTQQEDSAVYLCASSSYRGTTEAFFGQGTRLTVV.